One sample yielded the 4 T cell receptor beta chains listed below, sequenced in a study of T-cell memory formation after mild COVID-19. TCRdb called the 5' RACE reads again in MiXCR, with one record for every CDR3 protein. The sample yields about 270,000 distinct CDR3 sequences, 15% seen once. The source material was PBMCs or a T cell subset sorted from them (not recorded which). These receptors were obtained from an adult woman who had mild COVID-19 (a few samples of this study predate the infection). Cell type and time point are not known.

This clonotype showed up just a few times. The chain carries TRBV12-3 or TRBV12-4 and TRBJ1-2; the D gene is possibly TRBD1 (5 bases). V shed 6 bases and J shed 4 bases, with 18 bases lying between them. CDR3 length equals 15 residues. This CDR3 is CASRPQGIRLYGYTF. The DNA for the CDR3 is TGTGCCAGCAGGCCTCAGGGAATCCGTCTCTATGGCTACACCTTC.

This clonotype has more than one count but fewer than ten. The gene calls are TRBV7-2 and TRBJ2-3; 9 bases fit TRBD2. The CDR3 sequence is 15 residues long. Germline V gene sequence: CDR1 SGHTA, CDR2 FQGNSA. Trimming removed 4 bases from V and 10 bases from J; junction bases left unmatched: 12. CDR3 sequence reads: CASSYLAGAGSAQYF. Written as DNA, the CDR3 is TGTGCCAGCAGCTACTTAGCGGGAGCCGGTTCGGCGCAGTATTTT.

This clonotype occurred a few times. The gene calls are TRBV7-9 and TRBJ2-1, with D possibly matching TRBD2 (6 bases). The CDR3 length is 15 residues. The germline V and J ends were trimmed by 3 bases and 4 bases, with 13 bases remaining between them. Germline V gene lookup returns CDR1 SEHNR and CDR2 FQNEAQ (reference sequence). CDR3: CASSLAGTPYNEQFF. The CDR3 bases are TGTGCCAGCAGCTTGGCCGGGACTCCTTACAATGAGCAGTTCTTC.

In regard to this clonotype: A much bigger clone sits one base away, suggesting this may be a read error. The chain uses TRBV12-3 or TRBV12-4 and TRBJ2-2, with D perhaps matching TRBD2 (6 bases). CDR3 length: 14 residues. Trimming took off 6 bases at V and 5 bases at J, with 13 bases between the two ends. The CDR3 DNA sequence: TGTGCCAGCAGGACTGGGGGGAAAACCGGGGAGCTGTTTTTT. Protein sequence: CASRTGGKTGELFF.